This paragraph reports one TCR beta chain. The second PCR ran about 6 to 12 cycles with a sample-barcoded 5' primer and J-beta primers. TCRdb passed the 5' RACE reads through MiXCR, listing each CDR3 protein once. The table lists some 900,000 distinct CDR3 sequences, roughly 48% of them singletons. CDR1 and CDR2 (germline): ENHRY, SYGVKD. V lost 11 bases, J lost 0 bases, and 12 bases lay in between. The CDR3 covers 13 residues. The data stem from a study of blood T cells in healthy people across ages. The V gene is TRBV10-3, the J gene TRBJ2-3; D may correspond to TRBD1 or TRBD2 (5 bases each). The receptor was isolated from a man aged 25 to 40 in good health. Sequencing input: blood. The CDR3 DNA sequence: TGTGCCGTCGGGGCCTCTAGCACAGATACGCAGTATTTT. The encoded protein is CAVGASSTDTQYF.